This entry features one T cell receptor beta chain sequence. Antigen: not known. This CDR3 region has 14 residues. Trimming pared 6 bases from V and 3 bases from J, leaving 11 bases between. Germline V gene data show CDR1 as MNHEY and CDR2 as SMNVEV (reference sequence). This entry is derived from a study of cytomegalovirus exposure and HLA in healthy donors. The primer mix had 60 Vbeta and 13 Jbeta primers. Assay used: immunoSEQ multiplex PCR; TCRdb lists only in-frame clones, some missing. The table lists about 140,000 clones, 79% of them singletons. Notes on the study in general: CMV serostatus was the only recorded immune exposure for donors. A later analysis found most CMV-associated TCR beta chains apparently HLA-restricted. It was around 160 TCR beta chains that were listed as cytomegalovirus-associated. The authors confirmed in vitro that a few CMV-associated chains were specific for CMV antigens.

Sample: PBMCs. This TCR was recovered from a young man in good health and CMV-seronegative. The rearrangement joins TRBV27 to TRBJ1-4, with D perhaps TRBD1 (6 bases). CDR3 nucleotides: TGTGCCAGCAGGGTCAGGGGAGCTAATGAAAAACTGTTTTTT. Translated, it gives CASRVRGANEKLFF.